A few counts support the clone carrying this T cell receptor (beta chain). The antigen remains undetermined. The data are from a study of cytomegalovirus exposure and HLA in healthy donors. Whole-study results and caveats: TCR beta sequences reportedly predicted most subjects' HLA-A and HLA-B alleles accurately.

PCR involved 60 Vbeta and 13 Jbeta primers. Per the original data handling: As a later analysis found, there were 80 million to 90 million unique TCR beta chains, of which 8.5 million to 14 million were shared. Profiling relied on immunoSEQ multiplex PCR, and the TCRdb table lists in-frame clones only, not all of them. The D gene and trimming were derived from the DNA, and the V and J assignments and clone size from that table. Of roughly 120,000 clones in the sample, over 8.5% were seen once. Germline V gene lookup returns CDR1 GTSNPN and CDR2 SVGIG (reference sequence). The CDR3 has 13 amino acids. V lost 1 base, J lost 8 bases, and 7 bases stayed unmatched.

The rearrangement joins TRBV30 to TRBJ1-2, with TRBD1 identical over 7 bases. The sequence was obtained from a woman between 40 and 55 years old in good health and CMV-seropositive. Input material: PBMCs. As DNA, the CDR3 is TGTGCCTGGAGTGAACAGGGGAGATTCGGCTACACCTTC. Its translation is CAWSEQGRFGYTF. Looking up the rest from reference TRBV30 and TRBJ1-2 gives the full variable domain: SQTIHQWPATLVQPVGSPLSLECTVEGTSNPNLYWYRQAAGRGLQLLFYSVGIGQISSEVPQNLSASRPQDRQFILSSKKLLLSDSGFYLCAWSEQGRFGYTFGSGTRLTVV.